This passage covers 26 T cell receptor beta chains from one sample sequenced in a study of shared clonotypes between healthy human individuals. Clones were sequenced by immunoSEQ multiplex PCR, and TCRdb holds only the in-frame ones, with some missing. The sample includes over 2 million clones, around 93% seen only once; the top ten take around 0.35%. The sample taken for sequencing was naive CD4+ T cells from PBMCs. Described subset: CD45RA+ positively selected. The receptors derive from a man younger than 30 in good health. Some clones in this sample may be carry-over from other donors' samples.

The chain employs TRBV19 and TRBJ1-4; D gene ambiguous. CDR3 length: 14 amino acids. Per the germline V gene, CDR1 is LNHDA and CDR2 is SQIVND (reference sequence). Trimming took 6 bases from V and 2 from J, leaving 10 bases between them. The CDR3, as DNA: TGTGCCAGTAGGCGCAAGGGCACTAATGAAAAACTGTTTTTT. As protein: CASRRKGTNEKLFF.

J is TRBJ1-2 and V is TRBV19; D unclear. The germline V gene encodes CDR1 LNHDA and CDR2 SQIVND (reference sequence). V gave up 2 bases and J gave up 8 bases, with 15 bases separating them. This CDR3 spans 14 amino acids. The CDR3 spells CASSISQSAGGYTF. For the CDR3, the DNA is TGTGCCAGTAGTATATCTCAGAGCGCGGGCGGCTACACCTTC.

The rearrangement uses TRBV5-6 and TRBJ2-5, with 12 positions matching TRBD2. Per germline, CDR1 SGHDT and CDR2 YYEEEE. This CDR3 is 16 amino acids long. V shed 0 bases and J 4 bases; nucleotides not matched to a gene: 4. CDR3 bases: TGTGCCAGCAGCTTGGGTCCTAGCGGGAGGGCAGAGACCCAGTACTTC. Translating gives CASSLGPSGRAETQYF.

The CDR3 DNA is TGTGCCAGCAGCCAGTCCAGGGTTAGCAATCAGCCCCAGCATTTT. It specifies CASSQSRVSNQPQHF. This chain joins TRBV2 and TRBJ1-5; weak D call: TRBD1 (5 bases). Germline CDR1 SNHLY, CDR2 FYNNEI. This CDR3 region has 15 residues. The V and J ends lost 6 bases and 0 bases respectively, with 12 bases between them.

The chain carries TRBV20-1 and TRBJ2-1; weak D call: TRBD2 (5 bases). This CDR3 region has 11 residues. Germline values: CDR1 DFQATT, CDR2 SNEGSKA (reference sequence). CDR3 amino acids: CSGLLYNEQFF. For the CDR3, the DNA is TGCAGCGGACTCCTTTACAATGAGCAGTTCTTC.

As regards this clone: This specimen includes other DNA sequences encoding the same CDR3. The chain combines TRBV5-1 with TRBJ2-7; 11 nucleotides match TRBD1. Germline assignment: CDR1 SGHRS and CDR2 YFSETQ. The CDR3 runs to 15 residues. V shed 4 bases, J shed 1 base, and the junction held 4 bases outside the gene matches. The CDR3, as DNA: TGCGCCAGCAGCCTCGGGACAGGGGGATCCTACGAGCAGTACTTC. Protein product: CASSLGTGGSYEQYF.

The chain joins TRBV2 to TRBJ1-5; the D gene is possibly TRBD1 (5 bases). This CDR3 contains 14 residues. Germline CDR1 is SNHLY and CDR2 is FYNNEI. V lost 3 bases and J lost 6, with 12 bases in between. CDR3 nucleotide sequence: TGTGCCAGCAGTGAGTCGGGGGTGAGTCAGCCCCAGCATTTT. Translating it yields CASSESGVSQPQHF.

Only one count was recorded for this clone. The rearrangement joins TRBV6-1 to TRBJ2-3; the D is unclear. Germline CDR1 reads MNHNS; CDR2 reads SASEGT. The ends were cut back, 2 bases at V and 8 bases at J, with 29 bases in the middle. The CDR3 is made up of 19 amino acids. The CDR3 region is CASSEKSSYLSLETGTQYF. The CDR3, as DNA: TGTGCCAGCAGTGAAAAATCCAGCTATCTTTCTCTAGAGACGGGTACGCAGTATTTT.

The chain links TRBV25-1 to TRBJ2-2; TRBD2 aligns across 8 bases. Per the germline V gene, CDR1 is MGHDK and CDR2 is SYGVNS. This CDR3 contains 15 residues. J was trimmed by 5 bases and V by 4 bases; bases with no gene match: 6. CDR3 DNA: TGTGCCAGCAGTGGAAGCGGGAGAGGGACCGGGGAGCTGTTTTTT. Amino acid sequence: CASSGSGRGTGELFF.

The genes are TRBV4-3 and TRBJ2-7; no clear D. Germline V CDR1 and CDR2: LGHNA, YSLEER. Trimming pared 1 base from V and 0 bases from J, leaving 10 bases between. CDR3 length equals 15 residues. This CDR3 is CASSQATAGSYEQYF. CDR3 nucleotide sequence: TGCGCCAGCAGCCAAGCAACCGCAGGCTCCTACGAGCAGTACTTC.

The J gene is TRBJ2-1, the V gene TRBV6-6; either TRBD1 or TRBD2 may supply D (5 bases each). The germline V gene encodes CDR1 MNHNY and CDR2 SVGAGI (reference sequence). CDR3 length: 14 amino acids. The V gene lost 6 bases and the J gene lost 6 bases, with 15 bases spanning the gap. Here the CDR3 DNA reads TGTGCCAGCAGCTTTTCCGACAGCGGCAATGAGCAGTTCTTC. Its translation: CASSFSDSGNEQFF.

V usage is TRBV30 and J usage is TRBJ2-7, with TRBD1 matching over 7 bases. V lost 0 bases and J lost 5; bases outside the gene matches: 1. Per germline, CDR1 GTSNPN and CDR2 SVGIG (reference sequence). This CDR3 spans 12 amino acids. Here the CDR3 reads CAWSVTGDEQYF. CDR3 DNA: TGTGCCTGGAGTGTCACAGGGGACGAGCAGTACTTC. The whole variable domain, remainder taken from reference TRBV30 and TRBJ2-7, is SQTIHQWPATLVQPVGSPLSLECTVEGTSNPNLYWYRQAAGRGLQLLFYSVGIGQISSEVPQNLSASRPQDRQFILSSKKLLLSDSGFYLCAWSVTGDEQYFGPGTRLTVT.

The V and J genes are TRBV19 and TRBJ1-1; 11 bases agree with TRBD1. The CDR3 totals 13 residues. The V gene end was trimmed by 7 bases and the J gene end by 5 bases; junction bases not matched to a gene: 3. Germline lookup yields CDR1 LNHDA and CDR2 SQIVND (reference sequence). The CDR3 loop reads CASTGQGETEAFF. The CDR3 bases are TGTGCCAGTACGGGACAGGGGGAGACTGAAGCTTTCTTT. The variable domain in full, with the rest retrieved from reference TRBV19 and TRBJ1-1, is DGGITQSPKYLFRKEGQNVTLSCEQNLNHDAMYWYRQDPGQGLRLIYYSQIVNDFQKGDIAEGYSVSREKKESFPLTVTSAQKNPTAFYLCASTGQGETEAFFGQGTRLTVV.

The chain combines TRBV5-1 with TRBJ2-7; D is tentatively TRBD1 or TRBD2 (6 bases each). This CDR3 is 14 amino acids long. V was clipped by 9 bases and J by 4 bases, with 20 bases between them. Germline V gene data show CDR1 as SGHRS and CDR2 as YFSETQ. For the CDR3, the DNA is TGCGCCACCTATAGGGGGGACACCGTTTACGAGCAGTACTTC. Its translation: CATYRGDTVYEQYF. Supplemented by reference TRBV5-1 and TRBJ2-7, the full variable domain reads KAGVTQTPRYLIKTRGQQVTLSCSPISGHRSVSWYQQTPGQGLQFLFEYFSETQRNKGNFPGRFSGRQFSNSRSEMNVSTLELGDSALYLCATYRGDTVYEQYFGPGTRLTVT.

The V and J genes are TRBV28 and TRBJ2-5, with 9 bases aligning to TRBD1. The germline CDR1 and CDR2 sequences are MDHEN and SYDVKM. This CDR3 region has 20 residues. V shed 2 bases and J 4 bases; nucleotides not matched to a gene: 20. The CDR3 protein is CASSLILGSRGQGERETQYF. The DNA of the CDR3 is TGTGCCAGCAGTTTAATCCTCGGGTCTCGGGGACAGGGAGAACGAGAGACCCAGTACTTC.

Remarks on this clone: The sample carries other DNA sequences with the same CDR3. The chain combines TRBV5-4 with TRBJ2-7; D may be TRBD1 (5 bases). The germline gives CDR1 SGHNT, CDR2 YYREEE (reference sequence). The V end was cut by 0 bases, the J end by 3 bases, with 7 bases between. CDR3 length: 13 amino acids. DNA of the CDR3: TGTGCCAGCAGCTTGGGACAGATCTACGAGCAGTACTTC. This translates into CASSLGQIYEQYF. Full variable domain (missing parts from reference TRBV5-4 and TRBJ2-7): ETGVTQSPTHLIKTRGQQVTLRCSSQSGHNTVSWYQQALGQGPQFIFQYYREEENGRGNFPPRFSGLQFPNYSSELNVNALELDDSALYLCASSLGQIYEQYFGPGTRLTVT.

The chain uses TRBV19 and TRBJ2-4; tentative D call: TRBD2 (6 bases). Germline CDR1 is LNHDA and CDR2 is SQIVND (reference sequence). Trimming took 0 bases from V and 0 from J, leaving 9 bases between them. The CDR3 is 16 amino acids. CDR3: CASSIDGTLAKNIQYF. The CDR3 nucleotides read TGTGCCAGTAGTATAGATGGGACTCTAGCCAAAAACATTCAGTACTTC.

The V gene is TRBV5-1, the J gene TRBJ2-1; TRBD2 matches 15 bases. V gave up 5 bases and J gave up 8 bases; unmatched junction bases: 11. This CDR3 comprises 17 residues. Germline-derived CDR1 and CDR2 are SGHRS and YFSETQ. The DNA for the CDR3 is TGCGCCAGCAGTCTCGGACTAGCGGGAGGGGGTGGTCATGAGCAGTTCTTC. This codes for CASSLGLAGGGGHEQFF.

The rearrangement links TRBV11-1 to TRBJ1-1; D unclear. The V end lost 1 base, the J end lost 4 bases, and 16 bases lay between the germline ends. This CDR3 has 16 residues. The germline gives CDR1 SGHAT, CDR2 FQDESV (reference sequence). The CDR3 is CASSLGVNFLGTEAFF. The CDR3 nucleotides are TGTGCCAGCAGCTTAGGTGTTAATTTCCTTGGCACTGAAGCTTTCTTT. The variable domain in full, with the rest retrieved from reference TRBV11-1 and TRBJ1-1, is EAEVAQSPRYKITEKSQAVAFWCDPISGHATLYWYRQILGQGPELLVQFQDESVVDDSQLPKDRFSAERLKGVDSTLKIQPAELGDSAMYLCASSLGVNFLGTEAFFGQGTRLTVV.

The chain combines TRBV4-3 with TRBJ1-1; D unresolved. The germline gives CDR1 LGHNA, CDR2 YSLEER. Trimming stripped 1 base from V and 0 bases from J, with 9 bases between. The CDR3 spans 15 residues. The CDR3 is CASSQGMAVNTEAFF. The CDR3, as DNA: TGCGCCAGCAGCCAAGGGATGGCAGTGAACACTGAAGCTTTCTTT.

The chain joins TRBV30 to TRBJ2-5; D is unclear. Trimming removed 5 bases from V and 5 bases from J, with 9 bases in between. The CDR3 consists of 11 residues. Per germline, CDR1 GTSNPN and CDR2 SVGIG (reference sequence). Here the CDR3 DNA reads TGTGCCTGGGGCCCCGGCGAGACCCAGTACTTC. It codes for CAWGPGETQYF.

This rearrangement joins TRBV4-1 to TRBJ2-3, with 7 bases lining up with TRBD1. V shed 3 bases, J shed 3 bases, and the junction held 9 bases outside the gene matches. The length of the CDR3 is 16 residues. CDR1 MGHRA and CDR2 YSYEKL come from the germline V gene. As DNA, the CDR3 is TGCGCCAGCAGCCAGCAGACAGGGATGAGGACAGATACGCAGTATTTT. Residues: CASSQQTGMRTDTQYF.

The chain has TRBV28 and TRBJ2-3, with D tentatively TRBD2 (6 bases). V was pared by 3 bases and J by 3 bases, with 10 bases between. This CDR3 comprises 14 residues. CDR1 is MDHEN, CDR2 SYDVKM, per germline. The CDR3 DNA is TGTGCCAGCAGTTTTGGTGGAGGGACAGATACGCAGTATTTT. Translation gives CASSFGGGTDTQYF.

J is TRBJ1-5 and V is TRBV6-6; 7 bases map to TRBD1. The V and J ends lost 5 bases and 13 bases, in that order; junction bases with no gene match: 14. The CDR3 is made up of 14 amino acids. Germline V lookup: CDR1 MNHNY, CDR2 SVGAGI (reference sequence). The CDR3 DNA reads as TGTGCCAGCAGTCGACAGGGCATGGGGGGGATGCAGCATTTT. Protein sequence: CASSRQGMGGMQHF.

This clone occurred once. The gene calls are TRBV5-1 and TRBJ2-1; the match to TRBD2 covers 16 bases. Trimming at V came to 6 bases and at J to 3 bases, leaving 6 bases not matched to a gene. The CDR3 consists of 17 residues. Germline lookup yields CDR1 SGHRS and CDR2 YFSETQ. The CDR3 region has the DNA TGCGCCAGCACCCCGGGACTAGCGGGAGGGCGCTACAATGAGCAGTTCTTC. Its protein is CASTPGLAGGRYNEQFF.

The CDR3 loop is CASSLVSSGKTGNTIYF. The CDR3, as DNA: TGTGCCAGCAGCTTAGTTTCAAGCGGAAAGACCGGAAACACCATATATTTT. The chain has TRBV7-2 and TRBJ1-3; no firm D call. This CDR3 has 17 residues. Trimming took off 1 base at V and 4 bases at J, with 17 bases between the two ends. The germline gives CDR1 SGHTA, CDR2 FQGNSA.